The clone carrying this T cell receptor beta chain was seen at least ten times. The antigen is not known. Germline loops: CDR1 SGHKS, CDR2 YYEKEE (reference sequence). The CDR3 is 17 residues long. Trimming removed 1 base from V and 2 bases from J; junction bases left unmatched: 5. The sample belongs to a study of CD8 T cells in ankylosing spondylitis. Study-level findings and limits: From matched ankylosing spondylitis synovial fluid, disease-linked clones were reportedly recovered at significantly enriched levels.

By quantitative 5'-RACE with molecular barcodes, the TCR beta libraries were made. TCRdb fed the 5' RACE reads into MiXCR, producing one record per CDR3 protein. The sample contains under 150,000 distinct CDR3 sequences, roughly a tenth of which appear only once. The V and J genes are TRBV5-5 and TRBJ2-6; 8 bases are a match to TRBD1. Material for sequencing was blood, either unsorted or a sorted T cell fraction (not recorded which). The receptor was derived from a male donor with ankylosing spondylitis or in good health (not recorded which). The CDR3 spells CASSLTGGWPGANVLTF. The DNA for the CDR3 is TGTGCCAGCAGCTTGACAGGGGGGTGGCCTGGGGCCAACGTCCTGACTTTC.